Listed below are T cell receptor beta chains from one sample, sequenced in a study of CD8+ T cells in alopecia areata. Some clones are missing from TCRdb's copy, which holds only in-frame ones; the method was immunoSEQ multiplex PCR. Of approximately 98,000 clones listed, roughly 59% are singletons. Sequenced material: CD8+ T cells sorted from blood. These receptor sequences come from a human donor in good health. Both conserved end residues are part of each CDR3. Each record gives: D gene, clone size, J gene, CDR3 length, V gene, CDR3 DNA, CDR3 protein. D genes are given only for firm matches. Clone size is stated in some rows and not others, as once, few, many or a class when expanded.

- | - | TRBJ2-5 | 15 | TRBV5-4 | TGTGCCAGCAGCTTTCCGGACAGTTACCAAGAGACCCAGTACTTC | CASSFPDSYQETQYF
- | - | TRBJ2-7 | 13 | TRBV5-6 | TGTGCCAGCAGCTCTCTCCAGGCCTACGAGCAGTACTTC | CASSSLQAYEQYF
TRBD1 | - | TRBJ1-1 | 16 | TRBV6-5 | TGTGCCAGCAGTTTCACTATGACAGGGGAATACACTGAAGCTTTCTTT | CASSFTMTGEYTEAFF
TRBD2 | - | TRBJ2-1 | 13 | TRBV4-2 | TGTGCCAGCAGCCAAGTCCGGGCTAGCGGGGCTCTCTTC | CASSQVRASGALF
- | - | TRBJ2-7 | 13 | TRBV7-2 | TGTGCCAGCAGCTTTTCCACTTCCTACGAGCAGTACTTC | CASSFSTSYEQYF
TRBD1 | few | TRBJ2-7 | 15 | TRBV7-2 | TGTGCCAGCAGCCCAGGGCAGGGGGTTTTCTACGAGCAGTACTTC | CASSPGQGVFYEQYF
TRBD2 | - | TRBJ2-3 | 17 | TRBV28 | TGTGCCAGCAGTTTATGGGGCGCTAGCGGGCCCACAGATACGCAGTATTTT | CASSLWGASGPTDTQYF
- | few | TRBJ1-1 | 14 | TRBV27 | TGTGCCAGCAGTTTGGCGGATCAGAACACTGAAGCTTTCTTT | CASSLADQNTEAFF
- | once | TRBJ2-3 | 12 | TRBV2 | TGTGCCAGCAGCGACTTGACAGATACGCAGTATTTT | CASSDLTDTQYF
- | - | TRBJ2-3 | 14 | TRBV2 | TGTGCCAGCAGTGTTTTCAATGCAGGAGATACGCAGTATTTT | CASSVFNAGDTQYF
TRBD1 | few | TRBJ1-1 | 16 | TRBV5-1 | TGCGCCAGCAGCTTAGCAACAGGGGGCGTGAACACTGAAGCTTTCTTT | CASSLATGGVNTEAFF
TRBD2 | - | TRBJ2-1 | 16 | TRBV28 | TGTGCCAGCAGTTTGGCGGGGGGACTAGCGAAGGATGAGCAGTTCTTC | CASSLAGGLAKDEQFF
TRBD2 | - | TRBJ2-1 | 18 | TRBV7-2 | TGTGCCAGCAGCTTAGGGTGGCTAGCGGGGGGCGGCTACAATGAGCAGTTCTTC | CASSLGWLAGGGYNEQFF
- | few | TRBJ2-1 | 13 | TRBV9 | TGTGCCAGCAGCGTAGAGGGGGGCAATGAGCAGTTCTTC | CASSVEGGNEQFF
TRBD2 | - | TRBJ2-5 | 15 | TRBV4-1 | TGTGCCAGCAGCCAAGAGTCACTAGCGGGGGAGACCCAGTACTTC | CASSQESLAGETQYF
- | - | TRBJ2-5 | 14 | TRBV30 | TGTGCCTGGAGTGCCGGTTACACCCAAGAGACCCAGTACTTC | CAWSAGYTQETQYF
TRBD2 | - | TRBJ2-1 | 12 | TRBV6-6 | TGTGCCAGCCTGACTAGCGGGGGGCGGCAGTTCTTC | CASLTSGGRQFF
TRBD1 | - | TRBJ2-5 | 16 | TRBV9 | TGTGCCAGCAGCGTAGGAGGGGGCGAGGTCTTTGAGACCCAGTACTTC | CASSVGGGEVFETQYF
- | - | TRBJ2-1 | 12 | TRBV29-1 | TGCAGCGTTGACGACTCTTGGGGTGAGCAGTTCTTC | CSVDDSWGEQFF
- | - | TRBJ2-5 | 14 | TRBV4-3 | TGCGCCAGCAGCCCGGGACCCTCCCAAGAGACCCAGTACTTC | CASSPGPSQETQYF
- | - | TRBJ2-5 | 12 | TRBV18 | TGTGCCAGCTCACAAGGTGGGGAGACCCAGTACTTC | CASSQGGETQYF
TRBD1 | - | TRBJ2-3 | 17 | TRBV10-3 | TGTGCCATCAGTGAGTCCCAAACAGGGGGCGAACCAGATACGCAGTATTTT | CAISESQTGGEPDTQYF
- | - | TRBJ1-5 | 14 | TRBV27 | TGTGCCAGCAGTTTGGGAGGGAACAATCAGCCCCAGCATTTT | CASSLGGNNQPQHF
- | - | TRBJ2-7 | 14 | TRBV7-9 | TGTGCCAGCAGCTTAGAACAGGGCCCCTACGAGCAGTACTTC | CASSLEQGPYEQYF
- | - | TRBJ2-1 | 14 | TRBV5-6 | TGTGCCAGCAGCTTCGGAGCGGGCAGCAATGAGCAGTTCTTC | CASSFGAGSNEQFF
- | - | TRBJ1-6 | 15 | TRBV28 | TGTGCCAGCAGTGTGGGCGGGGGGTCCCATTCACCCCTCCACTTT | CASSVGGGSHSPLHF
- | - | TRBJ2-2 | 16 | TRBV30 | TGTGCCTGGAGTTCTCGGGAAGGGCCTAGCACCGGGGAGCTGTTTTTT | CAWSSREGPSTGELFF
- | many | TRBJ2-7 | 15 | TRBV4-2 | TGTGCCAGCAGCTCCTCCCGAGGCGGCTCCTACGAGCAGTACTTC | CASSSSRGGSYEQYF
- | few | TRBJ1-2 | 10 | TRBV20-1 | TGCAGTGCTGCTGACAGCATAATCCCCTTC | CSAADSIIPF
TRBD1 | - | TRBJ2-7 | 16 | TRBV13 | TGTGCCAGCAGCGCTCCGGGACAGGGGCGGACCTACGAGCAGTACTTC | CASSAPGQGRTYEQYF
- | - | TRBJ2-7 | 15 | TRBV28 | TGTGCCAGCAGTTCCCGACAGAACCTTTACGACGAGCAGTACTTC | CASSSRQNLYDEQYF
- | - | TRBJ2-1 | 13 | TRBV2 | TGTGCCAGCAGGGGAGCGAGGGACGGGCTCGAGTTCTTC | CASRGARDGLEFF
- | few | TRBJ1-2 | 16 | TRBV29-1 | TGCAGCGTTGTACCCCTCCTGGGGGGCGAAGCCTATGGCTACACCTTC | CSVVPLLGGEAYGYTF
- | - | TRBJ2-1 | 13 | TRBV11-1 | TGTGCCAGCAGCTCGAGCGGATACAATGAGCAGTTCTTC | CASSSSGYNEQFF
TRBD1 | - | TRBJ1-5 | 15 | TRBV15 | TGTGCCACCGAAACTCAAACAGGGGATCATCAGCCCCAGCATTTT | CATETQTGDHQPQHF
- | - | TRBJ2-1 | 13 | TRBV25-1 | TGTGCCAGCAGTGGTCCAGGGTTAGGTGAGCAGTTCTTC | CASSGPGLGEQFF
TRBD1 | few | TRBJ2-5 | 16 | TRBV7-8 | TGTGCCAGCAGCCGCGTCACAGGGGGGTGGCAAGAGACCCAGTACTTC | CASSRVTGGWQETQYF
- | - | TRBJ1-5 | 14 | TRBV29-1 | TGCAGCGTTAGACTAGGACACTCGCCACGGCCCCAGCATTTT | CSVRLGHSPRPQHF
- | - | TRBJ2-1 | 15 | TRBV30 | TGTGCCTGGAGTGTAGGGGGGCCCTCCTACAATGAGCAGTTCTTC | CAWSVGGPSYNEQFF
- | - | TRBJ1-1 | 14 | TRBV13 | TGTGCCAGCAGCTTACCGGGATTGAACACTGAAGCTTTCTTT | CASSLPGLNTEAFF
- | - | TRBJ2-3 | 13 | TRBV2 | TGTGCCAGCAGCGAGGCCTTCAGGGATACGCAGTATTTT | CASSEAFRDTQYF
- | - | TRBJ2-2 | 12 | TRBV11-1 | TGTGCCAGCAGCCCAGGGTACGGGGAGCTGTTTTTT | CASSPGYGELFF
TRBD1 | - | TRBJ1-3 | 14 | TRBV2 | TGTGCCAGCAGATCGGGACAGGGGAGAAACACCATATATTTT | CASRSGQGRNTIYF
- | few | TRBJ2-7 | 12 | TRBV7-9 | TGTGCCAGCAGCTTAGGGGGCCACGAGCAGTACTTC | CASSLGGHEQYF
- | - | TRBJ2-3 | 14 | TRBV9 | TGTGCCAGCAGCGCCGCCCAGGGGCCGGATACGCAGTATTTT | CASSAAQGPDTQYF
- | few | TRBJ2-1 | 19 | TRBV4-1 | TGCGCCAGCAGCCAAGATCTTTTCCCACGGGGGCTGCAACACAATGAGCAGTTCTTC | CASSQDLFPRGLQHNEQFF
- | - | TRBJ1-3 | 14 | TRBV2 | TGTGCCAGCGAAAGGACAGTCTCTGGAAACACCATATATTTT | CASERTVSGNTIYF
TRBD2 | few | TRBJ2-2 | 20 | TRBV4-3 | TGCGCCAGCAGCCAAGAAAGGGCAGAATCGGGGGGGCTCGTCACCGGGGAGCTGTTTTTT | CASSQERAESGGLVTGELFF
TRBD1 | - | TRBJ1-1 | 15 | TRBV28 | TGTGCCAGCAGTTCCGACCACGGACAGGACACTGAAGCTTTCTTT | CASSSDHGQDTEAFF
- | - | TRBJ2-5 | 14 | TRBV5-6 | TGTGCCAGCAGCGCGTTTCAGGGGCCGGAGACCCAGTACTTC | CASSAFQGPETQYF
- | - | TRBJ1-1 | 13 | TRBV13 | TGTGCCAGCAGCTTAGGCAGGGGTTTTGAAGCTTTCTTT | CASSLGRGFEAFF